What follows are 30 T cell receptor beta chains derived from one specimen sequenced in a study of blood T cell repertoires in COVID-19. Measured with immunoSEQ multiplex PCR; TCRdb has only the in-frame clones, and not every one. There are some 200,000 clones in the sample; about 86% occur only once, and roughly 2.3% lies in the top ten. Sequenced input: peripheral blood. All receptors come from a woman in her sixties with acute or convalescent COVID-19.

This chain joins TRBV5-4 and TRBJ1-4, with a possible D match to TRBD1 (5 bases). Germline CDR1 is SGHNT and CDR2 is YYREEE (reference sequence). This CDR3 is built from 16 residues. Trimming removed 3 bases at V and 3 bases at J, with 15 bases between. CDR3 in amino acids: CASSSQGGRANEKLFF. CDR3 in DNA: TGTGCCAGCAGCTCGCAGGGAGGAAGAGCTAATGAAAAACTGTTTTTT.

The V call is TRBV2, the J call TRBJ1-6, with 7 bases that match TRBD1. Trimming cost V 11 bases and J 6 bases; bases outside gene matches: 7. CDR1 and CDR2 from the germline V gene are SNHLY and FYNNEI. This CDR3 is 13 amino acids long. The CDR3 DNA reads as TGTGCCGGAGGGACAGAGAGTAATTCACCCCTCCACTTT. Translated, it gives CAGGTESNSPLHF.

This clone appeared a few times. The chain couples TRBV10-3 to TRBJ1-5; the match to TRBD1 covers 8 bases. The V gene end was trimmed by 4 bases and the J gene end by 1 base; junction bases not matched to a gene: 3. The CDR3 covers 15 residues. Germline assignment: CDR1 ENHRY and CDR2 SYGVKD. The CDR3 DNA reads as TGTGCCATCAGTGCGGCAGGGGGCAGCAATCAGCCCCAGCATTTT. It translates to CAISAAGGSNQPQHF.

The gene calls are TRBV4-1 and TRBJ1-2; no firm D call. V lost 0 bases, J lost 4 bases, and 12 bases lay in between. Germline V lookup: CDR1 MGHRA, CDR2 YSYEKL. There are 15 residues in the CDR3. This CDR3 reads CASSQEGFSTYGYTF. The DNA of the CDR3 is TGCGCCAGCAGCCAAGAGGGCTTCAGCACCTATGGCTACACCTTC.

This clone occurred once. The chain joins TRBV9 to TRBJ1-1; D is perhaps TRBD1 (6 bases). CDR3 size: 15 residues. The V gene lost 2 bases and the J gene lost 4 bases, with 15 bases spanning the gap. The V gene's germline CDR1 is SGDLS and CDR2 YYNGEE. CDR3 amino acids: CASSVGGRLGTEAFF. CDR3 sequence (DNA): TGTGCCAGCAGCGTGGGGGGGCGCTTGGGCACTGAAGCTTTCTTT.

The CDR3 region has the DNA TGTGCCAGCAGTCCAGGACAGGGCCTCTACGAGCAGTACTTC. It translates to CASSPGQGLYEQYF. V is TRBV3-1 (or the pseudogene TRBV3-2) and J is TRBJ2-7, with 8 positions matching TRBD1. This CDR3 region has 14 residues. V dropped 6 bases and J dropped 3; count of bases not matched to a gene: 7. CDR1 is LGHDT, CDR2 YNNKEL, per germline (reference sequence).

The chain is built from TRBV4-1 and TRBJ2-7, with 10 bases matching TRBD1. The J segment lost 3 bases and the V segment lost 2 bases, leaving 1 base of the junction unmatched. Germline V gene sequence: CDR1 MGHRA, CDR2 YSYEKL. The CDR3 is 14 residues long. The CDR3, as DNA: TGCGCCAGCAGCCAAAGGACAGGGGGCTACGAGCAGTACTTC. Translating gives CASSQRTGGYEQYF.

With regard to this clone: Other DNA sequences of this sample code for an identical CDR3. J is TRBJ1-1 and V is TRBV18; D is perhaps TRBD1 (5 bases). There are 12 residues in the CDR3. The V end lost 3 bases, the J end lost 5 bases, and 7 bases lay between the germline ends. Germline V gives CDR1 KGHSH, CDR2 LQKENI. DNA of the CDR3: TGTGCCAGCTCACCTTCAGGGACTGAAGCTTTCTTT. Its protein is CASSPSGTEAFF.

The chain joins TRBV19 to TRBJ2-7; D is perhaps TRBD2 (5 bases). Germline V gives CDR1 LNHDA, CDR2 SQIVND (reference sequence). CDR3 size: 15 residues. V lost 6 bases, J lost 2 bases, and 17 bases lay in between. The CDR3 bases are TGTGCCAGTAGCACCACCTCGAGGCGGGCCTACGAGCAGTACTTC. The encoded protein is CASSTTSRRAYEQYF.

The genes are TRBV5-6 and TRBJ2-5, with TRBD1 matching 7 bases. V lost 4 bases and J lost 7; bases outside the gene matches: 10. Germline V gene sequence: CDR1 SGHDT, CDR2 YYEEEE. This CDR3 contains 14 residues. CDR3 sequence reads: CASSRLQGWGTQYF. The CDR3 DNA reads TGTGCCAGCAGCCGATTACAGGGGTGGGGGACCCAGTACTTC.

The chain is built from TRBV18 and TRBJ1-2; D is unclear. Looked up from germline, CDR1 is KGHSH and CDR2 is LQKENI. The CDR3 is made up of 15 amino acids. Trimming removed 5 bases at V and 0 bases at J, with 13 bases between. As DNA, the CDR3 is TGTGCCAGCTCATCCGGACTGGCGGCTAACTATGGCTACACCTTC. Translating it yields CASSSGLAANYGYTF.

The V and J genes are TRBV7-2 and TRBJ1-2; TRBD1 is a possible D gene (6 bases). This CDR3 has 15 residues. Trimming pared 1 base from V and 1 base from J, leaving 10 bases between. Germline CDR1 SGHTA, CDR2 FQGNSA. The CDR3, as DNA: TGTGCCAGCAGCTTAGTTTCCAGGGGTAACTATGGCTACACCTTC. Encoded protein: CASSLVSRGNYGYTF.

This rearrangement joins TRBV13 to TRBJ2-7, with 12 bases fitting TRBD2. The germline CDR1 and CDR2 sequences are PRHDT and FYEKMQ (reference sequence). J gave up 8 bases and V 2 bases, and 10 bases lay outside the gene matches. This CDR3 comprises 16 residues. The CDR3 nucleotides are TGTGCCAGCAGCTTACCGGGGGGACTAGCGGGTGTAAAGCAGTACTTC. As protein: CASSLPGGLAGVKQYF.

V is TRBV28 and J is TRBJ1-2, with D tentatively TRBD1 (5 bases). Trimming cost V 2 bases and J 3 bases, with 13 bases left between them. CDR1 and CDR2 (germline): MDHEN, SYDVKM. The CDR3 length is 15 residues. The CDR3 DNA reads as TGTGCCAGCAGTTTAAGTCTAGGGGCAGACTATGGCTACACCTTC. Protein sequence: CASSLSLGADYGYTF.

The chain is built from TRBV6-2 or TRBV6-3 and TRBJ1-6; 8 bases line up with TRBD1. The CDR3 runs to 11 residues. V lost 6 bases to trimming and J lost 14 bases; unmatched junction nucleotides: 3. Germline lookup yields CDR1 MNHEY and CDR2 SVGEGT. CDR3 DNA: TGTGCCAGCAGCCAGGGGGCTTCCCTCCACTTT. Its translation: CASSQGASLHF.

The J gene is TRBJ2-5, the V gene TRBV3-1 (or the pseudogene TRBV3-2), with 7 bases aligning to TRBD1. The CDR3 runs to 18 residues. Trimming at V came to 3 bases and at J to 2 bases, leaving 15 bases not matched to a gene. CDR1 is LGHDT and CDR2 is YNNKEL in the germline V gene (reference sequence). The CDR3 sequence is CASSHSRLQGLGQETQYF. CDR3 in DNA: TGTGCCAGCAGCCACTCAAGATTACAGGGGTTGGGGCAAGAGACCCAGTACTTC.

V usage is TRBV6-1 and J usage is TRBJ2-5; D is ambiguous. The V gene lost 0 bases and the J gene lost 1 base, with 15 bases spanning the gap. The CDR3 runs 17 residues. Germline V gene data show CDR1 as MNHNS and CDR2 as SASEGT. The CDR3 here is CASSEARWQTTQETQYF. Written as DNA, the CDR3 is TGTGCCAGCAGTGAAGCGAGGTGGCAGACCACCCAAGAGACCCAGTACTTC.

J is TRBJ2-3 and V is TRBV2; TRBD2 aligns across 11 bases. Germline assignment: CDR1 SNHLY and CDR2 FYNNEI. The CDR3 runs to 15 residues. V shed 7 bases and J 4 bases; nucleotides not matched to a gene: 7. CDR3 DNA sequence: TGTGCCAGCACGGAGGCTAGCGGGGGGCCAGATACGCAGTATTTT. Protein sequence: CASTEASGGPDTQYF.

This clone was detected only once. The V gene is TRBV11-3, the J gene TRBJ2-2; 7 bases map to TRBD2. In germline, CDR1 is SGHNT, CDR2 YENEEA. This CDR3 has 14 residues. The junction had 6 bases not matched to a gene; V was cut back by 5 bases and J by 6 bases. The CDR3 region is CASSPPAGAGELFF. The CDR3, as DNA: TGTGCCAGCAGCCCCCCGGCGGGGGCCGGGGAGCTGTTTTTT.

This chain connects TRBV7-2 to TRBJ1-2; 7 bases fit TRBD1. J was trimmed by 3 bases and V by 5 bases; bases with no gene match: 6. This CDR3 spans 14 amino acids. CDR1 is SGHTA and CDR2 is FQGNSA in the germline V gene. CDR3 sequence: CASSPTGTDYGYTF. The CDR3 DNA follows: TGTGCCAGCAGCCCGACAGGGACGGACTATGGCTACACCTTC.

The J gene is TRBJ2-5, the V gene TRBV2, with 7 bases fitting TRBD1. V lost 4 bases, J lost 2 bases, and 4 bases stayed unmatched. The length of the CDR3 is 14 residues. Germline V CDR1 and CDR2: SNHLY, FYNNEI. The DNA of the CDR3 is TGTGCCAGCAGTGCGGGACAGCCTCAAGAGACCCAGTACTTC. Amino acids: CASSAGQPQETQYF.

The chain combines TRBV30 with TRBJ1-5; D not certain. The germline CDR1 and CDR2 sequences are GTSNPN and SVGIG (reference sequence). The CDR3 extends over 13 amino acids. With 5 bases removed from V and 5 bases from J, the gap between germline ends came to 13 bases. The CDR3 region is CAWAATADQPQHF. CDR3 DNA sequence: TGTGCCTGGGCCGCTACAGCCGATCAGCCCCAGCATTTT.

This clone has just one count. The chain employs TRBV5-6 and TRBJ2-1; D gene ambiguous. Germline CDR1 and CDR2: SGHDT and YYEEEE. V lost 0 bases and J 9 bases, leaving 7 bases between the germline ends. The CDR3 loop spans 12 amino acids. CDR3 coding DNA: TGTGCCAGCAGCTTGGGACTTAGTGAGCAGTTCTTC. This gives the protein CASSLGLSEQFF.

The chain links TRBV5-1 to TRBJ1-2, with no clear D. The CDR3 sequence is 12 residues long. The V and J ends lost 3 bases and 8 bases respectively, with 11 bases between them. Looked up from germline, CDR1 is SGHRS and CDR2 is YFSETQ. The CDR3 loop reads CASSSEGLGYTF. Here the CDR3 DNA reads TGCGCCAGCAGCTCAGAGGGCCTCGGCTACACCTTC.

The J gene is TRBJ2-2, the V gene TRBV5-4, with D possibly being TRBD1 (6 bases). This CDR3 has 15 amino acids. The V gene's germline CDR1 is SGHNT and CDR2 YYREEE (reference sequence). The V gene lost 1 base and the J gene lost 6 bases, with 13 bases spanning the gap. The CDR3 region is CASSLLQGEAGELFF. The CDR3 DNA follows: TGTGCCAGCAGCTTGTTACAGGGCGAAGCCGGGGAGCTGTTTTTT.

CDR3 region: CASSQDRGGVEAFF. In nucleotides, the CDR3 is TGCGCCAGCAGCCAAGATAGAGGGGGGGTTGAAGCTTTCTTT. This rearrangement joins TRBV4-1 to TRBJ1-1; D is perhaps TRBD1 (6 bases). The CDR3 contains 14 residues. V lost 0 bases to trimming and J lost 7 bases, with 12 bases between them. Germline assignment: CDR1 MGHRA and CDR2 YSYEKL.

V gene TRBV6-6 combines with J gene TRBJ2-3; D is unresolved. The V end lost 2 bases, the J end lost 1 base, and 7 bases lay between the germline ends. The germline V gene has CDR1 MNHNY and CDR2 SVGAGI (reference sequence). The CDR3 loop spans 14 amino acids. The CDR3 region has the DNA TGTGCCAGCAGTTACACTGAGGGCACAGATACGCAGTATTTT. As protein: CASSYTEGTDTQYF.

This chain connects TRBV9 to TRBJ1-6; D not certain. Germline V gives CDR1 SGDLS, CDR2 YYNGEE. The CDR3 sequence is 13 residues long. Deletions cut 0 bases from V and 7 bases from J, with 5 bases between. In DNA, the CDR3 is TGTGCCAGCAGCGTAGTCGGGAATTCACCCCTCCACTTT. This encodes CASSVVGNSPLHF. The full variable domain, its missing parts supplied by reference TRBV9 and TRBJ1-6, is DSGVTQTPKHLITATGQRVTLRCSPRSGDLSVYWYQQSLDQGLQFLIQYYNGEERAKGNILERFSAQQFPDLHSELNLSSLELGDSALYFCASSVVGNSPLHFGNGTRLTVT.

The gene calls are TRBV13 and TRBJ2-5, with 8 bases fitting TRBD1. J lost 1 base, V lost 5 bases, and 6 bases had no gene match. The CDR3 is made up of 15 amino acids. CDR1 and CDR2 from the germline V gene are PRHDT and FYEKMQ (reference sequence). CDR3 nucleotide sequence: TGTGCCAGCAGCGGAACCAGGGGGCGCCAAGAGACCCAGTACTTC. This codes for CASSGTRGRQETQYF.

V gene TRBV13 combines with J gene TRBJ2-3; 8 bases are shared with TRBD2. This CDR3 contains 14 residues. From germline, CDR1 is PRHDT and CDR2 FYEKMQ (reference sequence). After removal of 8 bases from V and 4 bases from J, the junction contained 8 bases not matched to a gene. In nucleotides, the CDR3 is TGTGCCAGCTTGGACGGGGGGGCCCCAGATACGCAGTATTTT. It yields the protein CASLDGGAPDTQYF. The full variable domain, completed using reference TRBV13 and TRBJ2-3, is AAGVIQSPRHLIKEKRETATLKCYPIPRHDTVYWYQQGPGQDPQFLISFYEKMQSDKGSIPDRFSAQQFSDYHSELNMSSLELGDSALYFCASLDGGAPDTQYFGPGTRLTVL.